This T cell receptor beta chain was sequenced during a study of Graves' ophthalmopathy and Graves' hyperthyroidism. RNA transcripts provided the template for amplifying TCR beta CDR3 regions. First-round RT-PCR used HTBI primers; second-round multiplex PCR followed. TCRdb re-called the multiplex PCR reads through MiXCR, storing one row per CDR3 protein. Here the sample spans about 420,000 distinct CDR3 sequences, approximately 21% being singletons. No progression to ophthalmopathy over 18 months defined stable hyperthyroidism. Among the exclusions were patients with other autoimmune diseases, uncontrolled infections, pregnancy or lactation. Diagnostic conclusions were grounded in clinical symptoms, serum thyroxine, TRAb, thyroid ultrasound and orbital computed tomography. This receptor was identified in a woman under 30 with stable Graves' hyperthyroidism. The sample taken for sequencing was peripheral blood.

The CDR3 sequence: CASSAGRANSGNTIYF. CDR3 in DNA: TGTGCCAGCAGTGCAGGACGGGCCAACTCTGGAAACACCATATATTTT. The chain is built from TRBV6-1 and TRBJ1-3; D not resolved. CDR3 length: 16 amino acids. V lost 4 bases and J lost 0, with 13 bases in between. In germline, CDR1 is MNHNS, CDR2 SASEGT.